This TCR beta chain was identified during a study of cytomegalovirus exposure and HLA in healthy donors. Points from the study as a whole: Later analysis indicated greater clonal expansion among HLA-associated TCR beta chains than among equally common other chains. Later findings reportedly placed an Asian-associated ancestry cluster below the approximately 650-donor mean for N-insertions. Later analysis associated a missense DCLRE1C variant with TCR beta V- and J-gene trimming.

With 5 bases clipped from V and 2 bases from J, the junction kept 4 bases outside the gene matches. Germline values: CDR1 MNHNS, CDR2 SASEGT. This CDR3 spans 14 amino acids. Concerning this clone itself: The antigen is unknown.

A multiplex PCR was run with 60 Vbeta primers and 13 Jbeta primers. Clones were read by immunoSEQ multiplex PCR, and TCRdb kept only the in-frame ones, dropping some. This sample carries 90,000 to 150,000 clones, 70% to 80% of them seen once, and the ten largest clones take 9.5% to 15%. The sequenced material came from PBMCs. V and J are TRBV6-1 and TRBJ2-3; 7 bases are shared with TRBD2. The TCR sequence derives from a woman between 40 and 50 years old in good health and CMV-seropositive. Here the CDR3 DNA reads TGTGCCAGCAGTTTTAGCGGGTCCACAGATACGCAGTATTTT. This encodes CASSFSGSTDTQYF.